This TCR beta chain comes out of a study of cytomegalovirus exposure and HLA in healthy donors. The junction had 1 base not matched to a gene; V was cut back by 0 bases and J by 7 bases. The germline gives CDR1 SGHRS, CDR2 YFSETQ. The CDR3 contains 14 residues. For this clone: The antigen is undetermined.

Study-wide results and caveats: Excluded were some V segments that proved indistinguishable, including TRBV6-2 and TRBV6-3. A later analysis showed that HLA-associated TCR beta chains had undergone more clonal expansion than equally common others. The study had only CMV serostatus as immune exposure information. The authors listed some 160 TCR beta chains as cytomegalovirus-associated.

Vbeta (60) and Jbeta (13) primers were used in the PCR. This table comes from immunoSEQ multiplex PCR, and its TCRdb copy is limited to in-frame clones, with some not included. The table has tens of thousands of clones, around 76% seen once. Input material: PBMCs. The TCR sequence derives from a young man in good health and CMV-seronegative. The V gene is TRBV5-1, the J gene TRBJ1-6, with 7 bases fitting TRBD1. CDR3 in amino acids: CASSLDRGNSPLHF. CDR3 nucleotides: TGCGCCAGCAGCTTGGACAGGGGCAATTCACCCCTCCACTTT.